The T cell receptor (beta chain) under discussion was sequenced for a study of vaccination and CD4 T cells after COVID-19. Study-level information: Overlapping peptides covering the spike proteins of SARS-CoV-2, HCoV-NL63, HCoV-OC43 and HCoV-229E were added to stimulate cells.

Treatment described: roughly ten-day PBMC culture with coronavirus spike peptide pools or control peptides (ViraFEST assay). Fresh medium (containing IL-2) replaced half the medium on days 3 and 7. The Oncomine TCR Beta short-read assay was applied to DNA of cultured CD4+ T cells. TCRdb ran MiXCR on the PCR reads and lists one entry per CDR3 protein. Here the sample spans about 11,000 distinct CDR3 sequences, about two thirds being singletons. This clonotype turned up a few times. Antigen specificity is unknown. V was clipped by 6 bases and J by 5 bases, with 16 bases between them. Per the germline V gene, CDR1 is DFQATT and CDR2 is SNEGSKA (reference sequence). The length of the CDR3 is 13 residues.

The receptor comes from a human donor who had recovered from COVID-19. V gene TRBV20-1 combines with J gene TRBJ2-5; perhaps TRBD1 as D (5 bases). The input for sequencing was CD4+ T cells from blood, cultured in vitro, taken before SARS-CoV-2 vaccination. The CDR3: CSATIRDGETQYF. The CDR3 bases are TGCAGTGCAACCATCAGGGATGGGGAGACCCAGTACTTC.